These 10 T cell receptor beta chains were sequenced from one sample in a study of T cell responses to AZD1222 COVID-19 vaccine. Profiled with immunoSEQ multiplex PCR; TCRdb holds only in-frame clones, not every one. The data contain more than 95,000 clones, more than 65% of them singletons. The starting material was peripheral blood, obtained 28 days after the second AZD1222 dose. The source is an adult who received the AZD1222 COVID-19 vaccine.

The V and J genes are TRBV28 and TRBJ2-1; D not certain. Germline-derived CDR1 and CDR2 are MDHEN and SYDVKM. V was clipped by 0 bases and J by 7 bases, with 4 bases between them. The CDR3 sequence is 12 residues long. The CDR3 region is CASSLWENEQFF. The CDR3 nucleotides are TGTGCCAGCAGTTTATGGGAGAATGAGCAGTTCTTC.

The rearrangement joins TRBV6-5 to TRBJ2-5; 7 nucleotides align to TRBD2. There are 14 residues in the CDR3. J lost 10 bases, V lost 5 bases, and 13 bases had no gene match. From germline, CDR1 is MNHEY and CDR2 SVGAGI. The CDR3 region has the DNA TGTGCCAGCAGTCTTCAGGGAGGGATCGGAGGCCAGTACTTC. Translation: CASSLQGGIGGQYF.

The gene calls are TRBV14 and TRBJ1-1, with D maybe TRBD1 (6 bases). The V end was cut by 0 bases, the J end by 10 bases, with 12 bases between. The V gene's germline CDR1 is SGHDN and CDR2 FVKESK. There are 13 residues in the CDR3. DNA of the CDR3: TGTGCCAGCAGCCAAGAGTTAAAGGGGGTAGCTTTCTTT. Its translation: CASSQELKGVAFF.

V gene TRBV9 combines with J gene TRBJ1-2, with unresolved D. V shed 3 bases and J shed 4 bases, with 10 bases lying between them. This CDR3 contains 13 residues. Germline V gives CDR1 SGDLS, CDR2 YYNGEE. CDR3 in DNA: TGTGCCAGCAGCGACAACGGAGGCTATGGCTACACCTTC. It codes for CASSDNGGYGYTF.

The chain uses TRBV9 and TRBJ1-1, with D unresolved. Germline assignment: CDR1 SGDLS and CDR2 YYNGEE. This CDR3 is built from 15 residues. V was trimmed by 0 bases and J by 1 base, leaving 10 bases between them. CDR3: CASSVALGGNTEAFF. CDR3 coding DNA: TGTGCCAGCAGCGTAGCTCTGGGTGGGAACACTGAAGCTTTCTTT.

V is TRBV4-3 and J is TRBJ1-1; D call uncertain. Germline V gene sequence: CDR1 LGHNA, CDR2 YSLEER. Between the trimmed V and J ends, which lost 2 bases and 1 base, there was a span of 11 bases. The CDR3 contains 15 residues. The CDR3 DNA follows: TGCGCCAGCAGCCAAAACTGGCGGGAGAACACTGAAGCTTTCTTT. Protein sequence: CASSQNWRENTEAFF.

This sequence joins TRBV10-1 and TRBJ2-3; D not certain. The CDR3 contains 13 residues. Germline V gene sequence: CDR1 WNHNN, CDR2 SYGVQD (reference sequence). V lost 2 bases to trimming and J lost 4 bases, with 7 bases between them. The CDR3 nucleotides read TGCGCCAGCAGTGAGATGGGTGCAGATACGCAGTATTTT. Translated: CASSEMGADTQYF.

This clone was found a few times. The chain links TRBV9 to TRBJ1-1, with 7 bases that match TRBD1. The CDR3 is 15 residues long. V lost 4 bases, J lost 6 bases, and 12 bases stayed unmatched. Germline lookup yields CDR1 SGDLS and CDR2 YYNGEE. The CDR3 sequence: CASSFRGGVSPEAFF. DNA of the CDR3: TGTGCCAGCAGCTTCAGGGGGGGGGTTTCTCCTGAAGCTTTCTTT.

The V and J genes are TRBV7-2 and TRBJ1-6; no definite D call. Per germline, CDR1 SGHTA and CDR2 FQGNSA. There are 15 residues in the CDR3. V lost 8 bases, J lost 2 bases, and 13 bases lay in between. DNA for the CDR3: TGTGCCAGCGGAGTGGACCAGCCCTATAATTCACCCCTCCACTTT. Its translation is CASGVDQPYNSPLHF.

This clone was observed once. The chain joins TRBV6-5 to TRBJ2-7; tentatively, D is TRBD1 (6 bases). There are 15 residues in the CDR3. In germline, CDR1 is MNHEY, CDR2 SVGAGI. The germline V and J ends were trimmed by 6 bases and 4 bases, with 19 bases remaining between them. This chain's CDR3 is CASSRMYRAGYEQYF. The CDR3 DNA follows: TGTGCCAGCAGCCGGATGTACAGGGCTGGGTACGAGCAGTACTTC.